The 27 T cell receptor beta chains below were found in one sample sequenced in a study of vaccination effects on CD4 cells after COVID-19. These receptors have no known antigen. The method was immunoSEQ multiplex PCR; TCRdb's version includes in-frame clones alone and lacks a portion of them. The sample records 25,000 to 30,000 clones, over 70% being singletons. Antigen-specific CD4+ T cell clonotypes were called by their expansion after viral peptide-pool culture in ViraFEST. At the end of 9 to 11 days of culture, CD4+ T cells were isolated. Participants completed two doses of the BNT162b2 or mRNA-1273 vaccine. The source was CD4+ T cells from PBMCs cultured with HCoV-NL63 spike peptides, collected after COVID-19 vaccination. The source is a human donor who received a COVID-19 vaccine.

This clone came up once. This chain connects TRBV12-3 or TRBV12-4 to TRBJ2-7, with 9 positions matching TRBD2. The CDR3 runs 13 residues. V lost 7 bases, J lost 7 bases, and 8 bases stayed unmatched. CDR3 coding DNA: TGTGCCAGCACCTTAGCGGGAGATTGGGAGCAGTACTTC. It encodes CASTLAGDWEQYF.

CDR3 in amino acids: CASSQGQGAPLHF. The CDR3 DNA follows: TGTGCCAGCTCACAGGGACAGGGTGCACCCCTCCACTTT. V gene TRBV18 combines with J gene TRBJ1-6, with TRBD1 identical over 9 bases. CDR1 KGHSH and CDR2 LQKENI come from the germline V gene. The CDR3 is 13 amino acids. V gave up 4 bases and J gave up 11 bases; unmatched junction bases: 3.

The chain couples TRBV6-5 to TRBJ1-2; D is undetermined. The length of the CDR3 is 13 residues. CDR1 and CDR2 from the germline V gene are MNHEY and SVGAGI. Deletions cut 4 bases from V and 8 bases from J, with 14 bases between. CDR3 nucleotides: TGTGCCAGCAGTTCCGGCGTGGTTGGGGGCTACACCTTC. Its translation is CASSSGVVGGYTF.

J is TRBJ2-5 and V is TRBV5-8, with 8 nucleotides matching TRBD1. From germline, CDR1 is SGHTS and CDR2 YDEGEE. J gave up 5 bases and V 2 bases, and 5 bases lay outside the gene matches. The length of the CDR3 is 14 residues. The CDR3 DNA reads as TGTGCCAGCAGCTTCCGCAGGGGGCAGGAGACCCAGTACTTC. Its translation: CASSFRRGQETQYF.

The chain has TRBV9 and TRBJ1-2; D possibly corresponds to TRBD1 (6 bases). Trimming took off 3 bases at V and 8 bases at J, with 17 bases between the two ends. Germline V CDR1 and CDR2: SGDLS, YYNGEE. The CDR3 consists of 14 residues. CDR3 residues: CASSASRSQGGYTF. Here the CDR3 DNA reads TGTGCCAGCAGCGCGAGCAGGTCGCAGGGGGGCTACACCTTC.

The CDR3 coding sequence is TGTGCCAGCAGTTACGGGGACCCTGGGGGTGAGCAGTTCTTC. Its protein is CASSYGDPGGEQFF. The chain combines TRBV6-6 with TRBJ2-1; the D call may be TRBD1 or TRBD2 (5 bases each). CDR1 is MNHNY, CDR2 SVGAGI, per germline (reference sequence). Trimming cost V 2 bases and J 9 bases, with 14 bases left between them. The length of the CDR3 is 14 residues.

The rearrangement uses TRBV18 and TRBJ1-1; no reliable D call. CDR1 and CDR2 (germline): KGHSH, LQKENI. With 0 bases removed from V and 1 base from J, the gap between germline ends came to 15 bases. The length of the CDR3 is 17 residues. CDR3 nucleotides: TGTGCCAGCTCACCACCGGGGTCGGGTATTCGGAACACTGAAGCTTTCTTT. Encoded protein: CASSPPGSGIRNTEAFF.

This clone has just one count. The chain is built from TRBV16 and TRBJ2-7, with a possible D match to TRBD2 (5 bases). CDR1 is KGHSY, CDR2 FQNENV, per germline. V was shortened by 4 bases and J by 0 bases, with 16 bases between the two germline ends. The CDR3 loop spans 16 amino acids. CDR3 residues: CASSPQVDSGSYEQYF. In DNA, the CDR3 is TGTGCCAGCAGCCCCCAGGTGGACTCTGGCTCCTACGAGCAGTACTTC.

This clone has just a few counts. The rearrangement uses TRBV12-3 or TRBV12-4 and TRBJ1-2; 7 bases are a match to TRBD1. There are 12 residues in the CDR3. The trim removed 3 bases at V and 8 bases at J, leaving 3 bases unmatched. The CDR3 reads CASSLTGYGYTF. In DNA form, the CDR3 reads TGTGCCAGCAGTTTGACAGGGTACGGCTACACCTTC.

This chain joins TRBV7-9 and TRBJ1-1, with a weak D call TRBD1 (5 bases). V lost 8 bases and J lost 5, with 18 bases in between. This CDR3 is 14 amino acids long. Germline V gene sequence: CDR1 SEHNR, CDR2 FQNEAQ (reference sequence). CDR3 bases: TGTGCCAGCGGGTCAGAATTGGGGCTAACTGAAGCTTTCTTT. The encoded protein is CASGSELGLTEAFF.

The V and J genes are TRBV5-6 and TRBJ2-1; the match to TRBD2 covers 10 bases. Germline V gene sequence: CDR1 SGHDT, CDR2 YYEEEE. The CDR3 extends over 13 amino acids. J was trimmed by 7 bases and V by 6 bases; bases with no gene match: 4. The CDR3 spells CASTQRGGNEQFF. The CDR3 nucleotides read TGTGCCAGCACACAGCGGGGGGGGAATGAGCAGTTCTTC.

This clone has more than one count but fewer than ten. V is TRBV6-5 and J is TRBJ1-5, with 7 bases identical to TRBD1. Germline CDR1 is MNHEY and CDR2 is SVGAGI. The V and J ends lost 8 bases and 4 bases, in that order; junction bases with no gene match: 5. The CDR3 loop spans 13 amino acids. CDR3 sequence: CASAGQQNQPQHF. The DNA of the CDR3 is TGTGCCAGCGCGGGACAGCAGAATCAGCCCCAGCATTTT.

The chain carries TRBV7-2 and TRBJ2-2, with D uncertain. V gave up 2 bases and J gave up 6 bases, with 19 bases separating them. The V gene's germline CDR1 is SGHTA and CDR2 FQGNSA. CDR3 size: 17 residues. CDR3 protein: CASSLFPVAGISGELFF. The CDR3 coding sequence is TGTGCCAGCAGCTTATTTCCGGTCGCTGGCATCTCCGGGGAGCTGTTTTTT. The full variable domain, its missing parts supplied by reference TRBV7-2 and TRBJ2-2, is GAGVSQSPSNKVTEKGKDVELRCDPISGHTALYWYRQSLGQGLEFLIYFQGNSAPDKSGLPSDRFSAERTGGSVSTLTIQRTQQEDSAVYLCASSLFPVAGISGELFFGEGSRLTVL.

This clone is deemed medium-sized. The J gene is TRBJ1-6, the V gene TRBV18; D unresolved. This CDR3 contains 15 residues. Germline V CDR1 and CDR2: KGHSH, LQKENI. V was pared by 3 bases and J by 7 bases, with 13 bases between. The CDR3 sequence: CASSPTARGNSPLHF. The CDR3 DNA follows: TGTGCCAGCTCACCGACCGCCCGGGGAAATTCACCCCTCCACTTT. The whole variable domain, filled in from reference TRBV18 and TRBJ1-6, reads NAGVMQNPRHLVRRRGQEARLRCSPMKGHSHVYWYRQLPEEGLKFMVYLQKENIIDESGMPKERFSAEFPKEGPSILRIQQVVRGDSAAYFCASSPTARGNSPLHFGNGTRLTVT.

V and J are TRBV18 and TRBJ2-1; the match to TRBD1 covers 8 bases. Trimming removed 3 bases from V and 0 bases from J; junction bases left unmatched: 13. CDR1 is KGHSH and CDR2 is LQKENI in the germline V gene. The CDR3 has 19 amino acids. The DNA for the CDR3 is TGTGCCAGCTCACCGTTTGGGTCCGGGACAGGTAGCTCCTACAATGAGCAGTTCTTC. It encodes CASSPFGSGTGSSYNEQFF.

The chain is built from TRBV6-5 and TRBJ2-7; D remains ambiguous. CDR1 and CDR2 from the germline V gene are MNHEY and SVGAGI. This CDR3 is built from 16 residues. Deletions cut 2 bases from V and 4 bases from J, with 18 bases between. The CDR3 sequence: CASSYGVGQPRYEQYF. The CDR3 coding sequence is TGTGCCAGCAGTTACGGGGTCGGGCAACCAAGGTACGAGCAGTACTTC.

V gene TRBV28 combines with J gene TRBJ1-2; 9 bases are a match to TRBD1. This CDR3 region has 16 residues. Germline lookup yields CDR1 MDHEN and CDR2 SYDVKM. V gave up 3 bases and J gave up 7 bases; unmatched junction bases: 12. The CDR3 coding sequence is TGTGCCAGCAGTTTCTTAGGAACACAGGGGGCACTTGGCTACACCTTC. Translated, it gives CASSFLGTQGALGYTF.

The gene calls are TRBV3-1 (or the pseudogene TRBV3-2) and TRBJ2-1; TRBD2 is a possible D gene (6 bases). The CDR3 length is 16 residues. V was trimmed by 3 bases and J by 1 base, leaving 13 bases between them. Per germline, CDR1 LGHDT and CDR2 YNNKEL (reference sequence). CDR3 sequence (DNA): TGTGCCAGCAGCCAGGAGGAGGGTCGGTCCTACAATGAGCAGTTCTTC. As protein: CASSQEEGRSYNEQFF.

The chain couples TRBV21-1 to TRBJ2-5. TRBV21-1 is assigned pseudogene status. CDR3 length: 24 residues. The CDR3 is CASSKDFRVQGPKIMTRLGETQYF. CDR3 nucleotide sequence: TGTGCCAGCAGCAAAGATTTTCGGGTACAGGGACCAAAGATTATGACTAGACTAGGGGAGACCCAGTACTTC.

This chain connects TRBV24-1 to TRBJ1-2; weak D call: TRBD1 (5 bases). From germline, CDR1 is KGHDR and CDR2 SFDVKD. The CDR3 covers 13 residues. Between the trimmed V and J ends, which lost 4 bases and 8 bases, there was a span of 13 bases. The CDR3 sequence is CATSDGGVVGYTF. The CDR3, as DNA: TGTGCCACCAGTGACGGGGGAGTGGTAGGCTACACCTTC.

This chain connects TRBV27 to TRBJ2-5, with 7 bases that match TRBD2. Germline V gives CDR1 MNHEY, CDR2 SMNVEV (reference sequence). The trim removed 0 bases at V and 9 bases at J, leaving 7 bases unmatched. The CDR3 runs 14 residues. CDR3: CASSLSRAGVAQYF. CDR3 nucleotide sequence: TGTGCCAGCAGTTTATCTAGGGCGGGGGTAGCCCAGTACTTC.

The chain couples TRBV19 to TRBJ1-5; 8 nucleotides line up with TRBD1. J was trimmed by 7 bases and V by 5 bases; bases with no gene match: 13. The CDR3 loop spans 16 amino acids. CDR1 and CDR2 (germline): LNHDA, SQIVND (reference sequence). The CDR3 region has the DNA TGTGCCAGTAGTCAGAGGGGGGACAGGTCGGGCCAGCCCCAGCATTTT. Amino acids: CASSQRGDRSGQPQHF.

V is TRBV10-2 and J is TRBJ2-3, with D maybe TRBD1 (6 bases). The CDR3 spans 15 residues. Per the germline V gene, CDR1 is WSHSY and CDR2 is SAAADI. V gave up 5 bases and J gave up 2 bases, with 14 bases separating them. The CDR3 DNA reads TGCGCCAGCAGTTTAGGACAGTCTAACACAGATACGCAGTATTTT. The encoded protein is CASSLGQSNTDTQYF.

CDR3: CAWKSPGARGYTF. CDR3 bases: TGTGCCTGGAAGTCCCCAGGGGCGAGGGGCTACACCTTC. The V and J genes are TRBV30 and TRBJ1-2; weak D call: TRBD1 (6 bases). V lost 4 bases and J lost 8, with 17 bases in between. CDR1 and CDR2 (germline): GTSNPN, SVGIG (reference sequence). This CDR3 has 13 amino acids.

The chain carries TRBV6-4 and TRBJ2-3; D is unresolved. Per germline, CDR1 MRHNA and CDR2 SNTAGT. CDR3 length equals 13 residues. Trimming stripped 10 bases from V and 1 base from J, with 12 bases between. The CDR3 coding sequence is TGTGCCACCTCGGGTAGTGGCACAGATACGCAGTATTTT. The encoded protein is CATSGSGTDTQYF.

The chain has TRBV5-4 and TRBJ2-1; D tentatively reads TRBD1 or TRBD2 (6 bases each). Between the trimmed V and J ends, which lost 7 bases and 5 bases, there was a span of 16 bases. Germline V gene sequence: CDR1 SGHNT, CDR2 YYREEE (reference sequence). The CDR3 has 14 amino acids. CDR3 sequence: CASSPAGHNNEQFF. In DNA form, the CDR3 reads TGTGCCAGCTCCCCGGCGGGACATAACAATGAGCAGTTCTTC.

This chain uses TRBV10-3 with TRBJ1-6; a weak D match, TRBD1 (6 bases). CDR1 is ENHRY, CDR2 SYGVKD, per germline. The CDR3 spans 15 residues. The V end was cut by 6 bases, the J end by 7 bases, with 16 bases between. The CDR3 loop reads CAISRSGQSNSPLHF. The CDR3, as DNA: TGTGCCATCAGCCGATCTGGACAGTCAAATTCACCCCTCCACTTT.